The 6 T cell receptor beta chains below come from one sample, sequenced in a study of blood T cells in healthy people across ages. Primed by a sample-barcoded 5' primer and a J-beta primer mix, a second PCR proceeded for roughly 7 to 12 cycles. TCRdb reprocessed the 5' RACE reads with MiXCR, giving one entry per CDR3 protein. The table lists 800,000 to 950,000 distinct CDR3 sequences, 30% to 45% of them singletons. Source material: blood. These TCRs come from a man in his late teens or twenties in good health.

The rearrangement links TRBV20-1 to TRBJ2-1; 7 bases map to TRBD2. Losses at the gene ends were 0 bases for V and 7 bases for J; bases not matched to a gene: 15. CDR3 length: 17 amino acids. Germline V gives CDR1 DFQATT, CDR2 SNEGSKA (reference sequence). For the CDR3, the DNA is TGCAGTGCTAGAGATTATAGGGCGAGCGGGAAGGAGAATGAGCAGTTCTTC. It yields the protein CSARDYRASGKENEQFF.

This clonotype was found many times. The rearrangement links TRBV10-3 to TRBJ1-5; 10 positions match TRBD1. This CDR3 has 13 residues. The trim removed 10 bases at V and 5 bases at J, leaving 5 bases unmatched. Looked up from germline, CDR1 is ENHRY and CDR2 is SYGVKD. The chain's CDR3 is CATTGTGDQPQHF. CDR3 DNA: TGTGCCACGACCGGGACAGGGGATCAGCCCCAGCATTTT.

This sequence joins TRBV4-1 and TRBJ2-5; D is possibly TRBD2 (7 bases). This CDR3 is 18 amino acids long. Germline values: CDR1 MGHRA, CDR2 YSYEKL. Between the trimmed V and J ends, which lost 2 bases and 2 bases, there was a span of 21 bases. CDR3 nucleotides: TGCGCCAGCAGCCAAATAATGGCGGGGGCGCGGGGACAAGAGACCCAGTACTTC. Translating it yields CASSQIMAGARGQETQYF.

This clonotype was detected a few times. This sequence joins TRBV10-3 and TRBJ2-7; weak D call: TRBD2 (5 bases). Germline CDR1 and CDR2: ENHRY and SYGVKD. Trimming took off 5 bases at V and 2 bases at J, with 13 bases between the two ends. This CDR3 region has 14 residues. The CDR3 nucleotides read TGTGCCATCAGTCATTCCAGCGGCCCCTACGAGCAGTACTTC. It specifies CAISHSSGPYEQYF.

In this sample, this clonotype turned up many times. The V and J genes are TRBV12-3 or TRBV12-4 and TRBJ1-6; TRBD1 might be the D (5 bases). V lost 10 bases, J lost 4 bases, and 11 bases lay in between. This CDR3 is built from 13 residues. The CDR3 region is CATRDSYNSPLHF. The CDR3 DNA sequence: TGTGCCACCAGAGACAGTTATAATTCACCCCTCCACTTT.

This clonotype has just one count. The V call is TRBV7-2, the J call TRBJ2-1; D is undetermined. V was pared by 5 bases and J by 9 bases, with 17 bases between. This CDR3 comprises 14 residues. Per the germline V gene, CDR1 is SGHTA and CDR2 is FQGNSA. The CDR3 here is CASSPPGPSSEQFF. DNA of the CDR3: TGTGCCAGCAGCCCTCCCGGGCCAAGTAGTGAGCAGTTCTTC.